The 18 T cell receptor beta chains below were found in one sample sequenced in a study of T cells after somatic rescue of genetic block. Generated by immunoSEQ multiplex PCR, the TCRdb table keeps only in-frame clones and is missing some. The sample lists 50,000 to 60,000 clones; approximately 96% were seen once. Sequencing was performed on peripheral blood mononuclear cells (PBMCs). The receptors were sampled from a child less than two years old.

This clone has just one count. The V gene is TRBV30, the J gene TRBJ1-5; D gene ambiguous. This CDR3 contains 12 residues. Trimming pared 1 base from V and 10 bases from J, leaving 11 bases between. Germline V gives CDR1 GTSNPN, CDR2 SVGIG (reference sequence). CDR3 sequence (DNA): TGTGCCTGGAGTGAAGGGCCAGGACCCCAGCATTTT. Translating gives CAWSEGPGPQHF.

This clone appeared once. V gene TRBV7-9 combines with J gene TRBJ2-7; D possibly matches TRBD1 or TRBD2 (5 bases each). The V gene lost 2 bases and the J gene lost 1 base, with 12 bases spanning the gap. Germline CDR1 is SEHNR and CDR2 is FQNEAQ (reference sequence). The CDR3 totals 15 residues. CDR3 DNA: TGTGCCAGCAGCTTAAGAGGGGCACTTTCCTACGAGCAGTACTTC. Translating gives CASSLRGALSYEQYF.

The chain is built from TRBV11-2 and TRBJ2-7, with D uncertain. The germline gives CDR1 SGHAT, CDR2 FQNNGV. This CDR3 region has 15 residues. Deletions cut 1 base from V and 4 bases from J, with 14 bases between. The CDR3 nucleotides read TGTGCCAGCAGCTTAGGGGCCCTTTCCGGTTACGAGCAGTACTTC. Encoded protein: CASSLGALSGYEQYF.

This chain links TRBV5-1 with TRBJ2-1, with D possibly matching TRBD2 (6 bases). This CDR3 is 15 amino acids long. V was pared by 0 bases and J by 4 bases, with 11 bases between. The germline gives CDR1 SGHRS, CDR2 YFSETQ. The CDR3 nucleotides read TGCGCCAGCAGCTTGGGGGGGACTGTTTACAATGAGCAGTTCTTC. This codes for CASSLGGTVYNEQFF.

Written as DNA, the CDR3 is TGTGCCAGCAGCCAGACATTCACAGATACGCAGTATTTT. Translation gives CASSQTFTDTQYF. The genes are TRBV7-2 and TRBJ2-3, with unresolved D. Germline assignment: CDR1 SGHTA and CDR2 FQGNSA. Between the trimmed V and J ends, which lost 5 bases and 2 bases, there was a span of 8 bases. The CDR3 is made up of 13 amino acids.

This clone occurred once. The chain combines TRBV10-1 with TRBJ2-2; TRBD2 matches 8 bases. V dropped 10 bases and J dropped 1; count of bases not matched to a gene: 2. This CDR3 has 13 residues. The germline V gene has CDR1 WNHNN and CDR2 SYGVQD (reference sequence). This chain's CDR3 is CATAGGNTGELFF. CDR3 DNA sequence: TGCGCCACCGCGGGGGGGAACACCGGGGAGCTGTTTTTT.

This CDR3 is CASSYRTSGGDTQYF. Written as DNA, the CDR3 is TGTGCCAGCAGCTACCGGACTAGCGGGGGGGATACGCAGTATTTT. The J gene is TRBJ2-3, the V gene TRBV7-9; 14 positions match TRBD2. V lost 4 bases, J lost 6 bases, and 3 bases stayed unmatched. The CDR3 covers 15 residues. CDR1 and CDR2 from the germline V gene are SEHNR and FQNEAQ (reference sequence).

Written as DNA, the CDR3 is TGTGCCATCAGTGACCCGACAGGGTACGGCTACGAGCAGTACTTC. Protein sequence: CAISDPTGYGYEQYF. The chain is built from TRBV10-3 and TRBJ2-7; 7 nucleotides agree with TRBD1. V was clipped by 3 bases and J by 3 bases; unmatched bases: 8. The CDR3 extends over 15 amino acids. Per the germline V gene, CDR1 is ENHRY and CDR2 is SYGVKD.

The gene calls are TRBV2 and TRBJ1-5, with 9 bases lining up with TRBD1. This CDR3 comprises 14 residues. Germline V gene data show CDR1 as SNHLY and CDR2 as FYNNEI. Trimming took 8 bases from V and 0 from J; bases not matched to a gene: 2. CDR3 nucleotide sequence: TGTGCCAGCCGGGACAGGGATAGCAATCAGCCCCAGCATTTT. It yields the protein CASRDRDSNQPQHF.

The chain joins TRBV11-2 to TRBJ2-1; 9 bases agree with TRBD2. The CDR3 spans 15 residues. Germline CDR1 and CDR2: SGHAT and FQNNGV. V was pared by 3 bases and J by 6 bases, with 6 bases of the junction left unmatched. CDR3 DNA sequence: TGTGCCAGCAGCTTTCTAGCGGGATTGATCAATGAGCAGTTCTTC. This codes for CASSFLAGLINEQFF.

The V gene is TRBV5-1, the J gene TRBJ1-6, with 7 positions matching TRBD1. Germline CDR1 SGHRS, CDR2 YFSETQ. V shed 3 bases, J shed 6 bases, and the junction held 3 bases outside the gene matches. The CDR3 covers 14 residues. This CDR3 is CASSSGTANSPLHF. In DNA, the CDR3 is TGCGCCAGCAGCTCCGGGACAGCTAATTCACCCCTCCACTTT.

This rearrangement joins TRBV18 to TRBJ2-7; 9 nucleotides line up with TRBD1. This CDR3 region has 18 residues. Losses at the gene ends were 3 bases for V and 0 bases for J; bases not matched to a gene: 12. Germline CDR1 and CDR2: KGHSH and LQKENI. The CDR3 sequence is CASSPGTGLASISYEQYF. CDR3 DNA: TGTGCCAGCTCACCCGGGACAGGGTTGGCGTCAATCTCCTACGAGCAGTACTTC.

The chain has TRBV7-6 and TRBJ2-1; 8 bases map to TRBD1. Looked up from germline, CDR1 is SGHVS and CDR2 is FNYEAQ. The CDR3 is made up of 14 amino acids. The V gene end was trimmed by 5 bases and the J gene end by 2 bases; junction bases not matched to a gene: 2. The CDR3 sequence is CASSRQGTYNEQFF. The CDR3 DNA sequence: TGTGCCAGCAGCCGACAGGGGACCTACAATGAGCAGTTCTTC.

The chain uses TRBV7-2 and TRBJ2-3; D possibly uses TRBD1 or TRBD2 (6 bases each). This CDR3 is built from 19 residues. The germline CDR1 and CDR2 sequences are SGHTA and FQGNSA. The V end lost 2 bases, the J end lost 4 bases, and 25 bases lay between the germline ends. The CDR3 spells CASSLWGHGLGGSPDTQYF. CDR3 nucleotide sequence: TGTGCCAGCAGCTTATGGGGGCACGGTCTGGGGGGCTCGCCAGATACGCAGTATTTT.

Only one count was recorded for this clone. The chain combines TRBV6-5 with TRBJ2-2; D unresolved. Germline V CDR1 and CDR2: MNHEY, SVGAGI. CDR3 size: 13 residues. V was shortened by 0 bases and J by 6 bases, with 5 bases between the two germline ends. This CDR3 is CASSYSSAGELFF. CDR3 DNA: TGTGCCAGCAGTTACTCGAGCGCCGGGGAGCTGTTTTTT.

The chain is built from TRBV2 and TRBJ2-3; 12 bases are shared with TRBD2. V dropped 4 bases and J dropped 3; count of bases not matched to a gene: 8. The CDR3 is 17 residues long. CDR1 SNHLY and CDR2 FYNNEI come from the germline V gene. The CDR3 is CASSGASGRATTDTQYF. The CDR3 DNA follows: TGTGCCAGCAGTGGGGCTAGCGGGAGGGCCACGACAGATACGCAGTATTTT.

Note on this clone: One end of the junction is discordant with germline, which a read error may explain. This specimen includes other DNA sequences encoding the same CDR3. The rearrangement links TRBV5-1 to TRBJ1-1; D is ambiguous. The CDR3 length is 13 residues. CDR1 and CDR2 (germline): SGHRS, YFSETQ. The DNA for the CDR3 is TGCGCCAGCAGCTTGGGACCTGACACTGAAGCCTTCTTT. As protein: CASSLGPDTEAFF.

V gene TRBV10-3 combines with J gene TRBJ2-1, with 8 bases lining up with TRBD2. Losses at the gene ends were 8 bases for V and 9 bases for J; bases not matched to a gene: 9. There are 13 residues in the CDR3. The germline CDR1 and CDR2 sequences are ENHRY and SYGVKD. CDR3 coding DNA: TGTGCCATCGGGGGCAGCGGGAGCTTTGAGCAGTTCTTC. It translates to CAIGGSGSFEQFF.